This entry lists 29 T cell receptor beta chains sequenced from one sample in a study of type 1 regulatory T cells. No antigen has been assigned to these receptors. TCRdb re-derived calls from the reads in MiXCR, one entry per CDR3 protein. Of fewer than 25,000 distinct CDR3 sequences in the sample, 40% to 55% were seen once. The sequenced sample consisted of cultured T cells, either the whole culture or a sorted T cell fraction (not recorded which). These receptors came from a human donor in good health.

This clonotype was observed a handful of times. The chain combines TRBV28 with TRBJ1-2; D gene ambiguous. Germline CDR1 MDHEN, CDR2 SYDVKM. Trimming left V 3 bases short and J 8 bases short, with 10 bases between. This CDR3 has 12 residues. Here the CDR3 reads CASSLALGGYTF. CDR3 bases: TGTGCCAGCAGTTTGGCGTTAGGAGGCTACACCTTC.

This clonotype was seen more than once but under ten times. J is TRBJ1-5 and V is TRBV6-2 or TRBV6-3; D is unclear. There are 15 residues in the CDR3. The V and J ends lost 2 bases and 5 bases respectively, with 13 bases between them. Germline CDR1 reads MNHEY; CDR2 reads SVGEGT. The CDR3 bases are TGTGCCAGCAGTTACCTAGTACCAAGGGATCAGCCCCAGCATTTT. Protein sequence: CASSYLVPRDQPQHF.

The gene calls are TRBV5-1 and TRBJ2-7, with TRBD1 matching over 7 bases. After removal of 4 bases from V and 6 bases from J, the junction contained 10 bases not matched to a gene. The CDR3 has 14 residues. Looked up from germline, CDR1 is SGHRS and CDR2 is YFSETQ. DNA for the CDR3: TGCGCCAGCAGCCGGGACAGTTCGGCTGTCGAGCAGTACTTC. Its translation is CASSRDSSAVEQYF.

The rearrangement uses TRBV9 and TRBJ2-3, with 8 bases fitting TRBD2. Germline V gene data show CDR1 as SGDLS and CDR2 as YYNGEE. The CDR3 runs 15 residues. The trim removed 2 bases at V and 0 bases at J, leaving 2 bases unmatched. In DNA form, the CDR3 reads TGTGCCAGCAGCGTTATAGCGGGGAGCACAGATACGCAGTATTTT. Its translation is CASSVIAGSTDTQYF. The variable domain in full, with the rest retrieved from reference TRBV9 and TRBJ2-3, is DSGVTQTPKHLITATGQRVTLRCSPRSGDLSVYWYQQSLDQGLQFLIQYYNGEERAKGNILERFSAQQFPDLHSELNLSSLELGDSALYFCASSVIAGSTDTQYFGPGTRLTVL.

V is TRBV7-2 and J is TRBJ2-7; 10 bases agree with TRBD1. The germline V gene encodes CDR1 SGHTA and CDR2 FQGNSA. Trimming at V came to 2 bases and at J to 7 bases, leaving 8 bases not matched to a gene. The CDR3 runs to 15 residues. Here the CDR3 DNA reads TGTGCCAGCAGCTTAAATGGACAGGGGGTAGGAGAGCAGTACTTC. Translating it yields CASSLNGQGVGEQYF.

This CDR3 is CASQFPRAAPSYEQYF. The CDR3 coding sequence is TGTGCCAGCCAGTTCCCCCGGGCAGCACCCTCCTACGAGCAGTACTTC. The rearrangement uses TRBV2 and TRBJ2-7; D is undetermined. This CDR3 has 16 amino acids. The germline V gene encodes CDR1 SNHLY and CDR2 FYNNEI. Trimming left V 8 bases short and J 0 bases short, with 20 bases between.

The chain joins TRBV20-1 to TRBJ2-5; 9 bases agree with TRBD1. Trimming cost V 7 bases and J 3 bases; bases outside gene matches: 12. Germline V lookup: CDR1 DFQATT, CDR2 SNEGSKA (reference sequence). The CDR3 covers 15 residues. The CDR3 nucleotides read TGCAGTGTTGACCCCGGGACAGGGAAGGAAGAGACCCAGTACTTC. It encodes CSVDPGTGKEETQYF.

The chain links TRBV27 to TRBJ1-2; TRBD1 is a possible D gene (6 bases). The CDR3 runs to 13 residues. CDR1 and CDR2 from the germline V gene are MNHEY and SMNVEV (reference sequence). The V gene lost 8 bases and the J gene lost 3 bases, with 13 bases spanning the gap. CDR3: CASRTGGHYGYTF. CDR3 nucleotides: TGTGCCAGCCGGACTGGGGGGCACTATGGCTACACCTTC.

The V gene is TRBV10-3, the J gene TRBJ2-5, with TRBD1 identical over 9 bases. The germline V gene encodes CDR1 ENHRY and CDR2 SYGVKD. The CDR3 loop spans 13 amino acids. Trimming at V came to 6 bases and at J to 5 bases, leaving 4 bases not matched to a gene. The CDR3 spells CAIRGTGSETQYF. In nucleotides, the CDR3 is TGTGCCATCAGAGGGACAGGGAGTGAGACCCAGTACTTC.

This chain joins TRBV7-9 and TRBJ1-1, with TRBD1 as a possible D gene (6 bases). The CDR3 sequence is 16 residues long. The germline V and J ends were trimmed by 5 bases and 0 bases, with 16 bases remaining between them. Germline lookup yields CDR1 SEHNR and CDR2 FQNEAQ (reference sequence). CDR3 DNA sequence: TGTGCCAGCAGCCCAAGGAACAGGGACCTGAACACTGAAGCTTTCTTT. Translating gives CASSPRNRDLNTEAFF.

This clonotype appeared a few times. The rearrangement links TRBV7-9 to TRBJ2-7; the match to TRBD2 covers 10 bases. CDR1 and CDR2 from the germline V gene are SEHNR and FQNEAQ (reference sequence). There are 15 residues in the CDR3. Trimming took 5 bases from V and 2 from J; bases not matched to a gene: 6. The CDR3 spells CASSKQAGGTYEQYF. In nucleotides, the CDR3 is TGTGCCAGCAGCAAGCAAGCGGGGGGGACCTACGAGCAGTACTTC.

The rearrangement uses TRBV11-2 and TRBJ2-2, with D maybe TRBD1 (5 bases). The germline V gene encodes CDR1 SGHAT and CDR2 FQNNGV. The CDR3 totals 15 residues. Trimming removed 0 bases at V and 4 bases at J, with 9 bases between. CDR3 in amino acids: CASSLDQGRTGELFF. As DNA, the CDR3 is TGTGCCAGCAGCTTAGATCAGGGTCGCACCGGGGAGCTGTTTTTT.

J is TRBJ2-1 and V is TRBV7-2; the D gene could be TRBD1 or TRBD2 (5 bases each). The CDR3 is made up of 14 amino acids. The ends were cut back, 2 bases at V and 9 bases at J, with 14 bases in the middle. The germline CDR1 and CDR2 sequences are SGHTA and FQGNSA. DNA for the CDR3: TGTGCCAGCAGCTTAAGGTGGGGTGGGGGTGAGCAGTTCTTC. Translated: CASSLRWGGGEQFF.

V and J are TRBV7-9 and TRBJ2-1, with no clear D. The CDR3 consists of 12 residues. Germline assignment: CDR1 SEHNR and CDR2 FQNEAQ (reference sequence). Trimming shortened V by 4 bases and J by 6 bases, and 7 bases separated the two germline ends. Here the CDR3 DNA reads TGTGCCAGCAGCTCTCTTAGCAATGAGCAGTTCTTC. This encodes CASSSLSNEQFF. Variable domain in full (rest from reference TRBV7-9 and TRBJ2-1): DTGVSQNPRHKITKRGQNVTFRCDPISEHNRLYWYRQTLGQGPEFLTYFQNEAQLEKSRLLSDRFSAERPKGSFSTLEIQRTEQGDSAMYLCASSSLSNEQFFGPGTRLTVL.

The rearrangement uses TRBV7-9 and TRBJ2-7; D possibly corresponds to TRBD1 (5 bases). The V gene's germline CDR1 is SEHNR and CDR2 FQNEAQ (reference sequence). Trimming stripped 5 bases from V and 0 bases from J, with 8 bases between. The CDR3 consists of 13 residues. CDR3 amino acids: CASSPDSSYEQYF. CDR3 nucleotides: TGTGCCAGCAGCCCAGACAGCTCCTACGAGCAGTACTTC.

This clonotype showed up just a few times. The chain uses TRBV5-4 and TRBJ1-2; D remains unclear. Between the trimmed V and J ends, which lost 6 bases and 4 bases, there was a span of 16 bases. From germline, CDR1 is SGHNT and CDR2 YYREEE (reference sequence). The CDR3 is made up of 14 amino acids. The CDR3 coding sequence is TGTGCCAGCATAACCCTAGCGGAGCTCTATGGCTACACCTTC. Protein: CASITLAELYGYTF.

This clonotype has more than one count but fewer than ten. V is TRBV27 and J is TRBJ1-5, with D possibly being TRBD1 (5 bases). V lost 2 bases and J 0 bases, leaving 14 bases between the germline ends. Germline values: CDR1 MNHEY, CDR2 SMNVEV (reference sequence). The CDR3 covers 17 residues. The CDR3 DNA reads TGTGCCAGCAGTTTACAGGCAGGGACGGATAGCAATCAGCCCCAGCATTTT. It specifies CASSLQAGTDSNQPQHF.

The rearrangement links TRBV19 to TRBJ2-7; D remains ambiguous. The length of the CDR3 is 14 residues. Trimming left V 3 bases short and J 0 bases short, with 9 bases between. Looked up from germline, CDR1 is LNHDA and CDR2 is SQIVND (reference sequence). CDR3 in amino acids: CASSIVGRSYEQYF. The CDR3 DNA sequence: TGTGCCAGTAGTATTGTCGGACGCTCCTACGAGCAGTACTTC.

This clonotype was seen a handful of times. The CDR3 loop is CAWSVGDRNTEAFF. The DNA for the CDR3 is TGTGCCTGGAGTGTAGGGGACAGGAACACTGAAGCTTTCTTT. The chain links TRBV30 to TRBJ1-1, with TRBD1 matching 7 bases. Germline CDR1 reads GTSNPN; CDR2 reads SVGIG (reference sequence). V gave up 0 bases and J gave up 1 base; unmatched junction bases: 2. This CDR3 is 14 amino acids long.

V gene TRBV3-1 combines with J gene TRBJ2-6; the D is unclear. This CDR3 has 17 amino acids. The V end lost 1 base, the J end lost 0 bases, and 10 bases lay between the germline ends. Per germline, CDR1 LGHDT and CDR2 YNNKEL (reference sequence). CDR3 sequence reads: CASSQVRQVSGANVLTF. Written as DNA, the CDR3 is TGTGCCAGCAGCCAAGTCCGCCAAGTCTCTGGGGCCAACGTCCTGACTTTC.

There are a few counts of this clonotype. V gene TRBV5-1 combines with J gene TRBJ1-4; D ambiguous. Trimming pared 2 bases from V and 0 bases from J, leaving 5 bases between. CDR3 length equals 14 residues. Per germline, CDR1 SGHRS and CDR2 YFSETQ. The CDR3 here is CASSLSTTNEKLFF. The CDR3 nucleotides read TGCGCCAGCAGCTTATCGACAACTAATGAAAAACTGTTTTTT.

In its sample, this clonotype ranks as medium-sized. The genes are TRBV7-9 and TRBJ1-2, with unresolved D. The CDR3 covers 14 residues. V lost 7 bases to trimming and J lost 3 bases, with 15 bases between them. Germline CDR1 reads SEHNR; CDR2 reads FQNEAQ (reference sequence). CDR3 in amino acids: CASNRLLEDYGYTF. DNA of the CDR3: TGTGCCAGCAACAGACTCCTCGAAGACTATGGCTACACCTTC.

CDR3 bases: TGCGCCAGCAGAGAAACGCCGGTGAACACTGAAGCTTTCTTT. This encodes CASRETPVNTEAFF. The genes are TRBV5-1 and TRBJ1-1; D unresolved. Germline lookup yields CDR1 SGHRS and CDR2 YFSETQ. This CDR3 has 14 residues. V was shortened by 5 bases and J by 0 bases, with 11 bases between the two germline ends.

The V call is TRBV5-1, the J call TRBJ1-1; weak D call: TRBD1 (5 bases). The CDR3 has 15 residues. CDR1 SGHRS and CDR2 YFSETQ come from the germline V gene. V lost 4 bases and J lost 1, with 14 bases in between. CDR3 protein: CASSNLGHTNTEAFF. The DNA of the CDR3 is TGCGCCAGCAGCAACCTCGGACACACGAACACTGAAGCTTTCTTT.

The table lists this clonotype with a few counts. This chain joins TRBV28 and TRBJ1-2; D unresolved. The V end was cut by 5 bases, the J end by 8 bases, with 9 bases between. CDR1 is MDHEN and CDR2 is SYDVKM in the germline V gene. This CDR3 is built from 11 residues. The CDR3 is CASSQVLGYTF. The CDR3, as DNA: TGTGCCAGCAGTCAGGTTCTAGGCTACACCTTC.

The chain uses TRBV3-1 and TRBJ1-1, with D uncertain. Trimming removed 4 bases at V and 3 bases at J, with 9 bases between. Germline-derived CDR1 and CDR2 are LGHDT and YNNKEL (reference sequence). CDR3 length equals 13 residues. The CDR3 nucleotides read TGTGCCAGCAGCCGAAGGGATGACACTGAAGCTTTCTTT. It yields the protein CASSRRDDTEAFF.

This clonotype qualifies as medium-sized (0.01 to 0.1%). The chain recombines TRBV5-6 with TRBJ1-1; perhaps TRBD1 as D (5 bases). V was shortened by 4 bases and J by 5 bases, with 12 bases between the two germline ends. CDR3 length: 13 amino acids. The V gene's germline CDR1 is SGHDT and CDR2 YYEEEE. The CDR3 DNA sequence: TGTGCCAGCAGCCGGGGCCCGTGGACTGAAGCTTTCTTT. As protein: CASSRGPWTEAFF.

CDR3 sequence (DNA): TGTGCCAGCAGCTGGACAGCTATTAACTATGGCTACACCTTC. This codes for CASSWTAINYGYTF. The J gene is TRBJ1-2, the V gene TRBV5-6, with TRBD1 as a possible D gene (6 bases). Between the trimmed V and J ends, which lost 3 bases and 1 base, there was a span of 10 bases. The germline V gene has CDR1 SGHDT and CDR2 YYEEEE. The CDR3 sequence is 14 residues long.

This clonotype was detected a few times. An end of the junction differs from the germline gene, which may be a read error. CDR3 bases: TGTGCTAGCAGCTTATTTGACGAGCGGGGGGGCGAAGATACGCAGTATTTT. Its protein product is CASSLFDERGGEDTQYF. The J gene is TRBJ2-3, the V gene TRBV7-7; 10 bases agree with TRBD2. Germline V gene lookup returns CDR1 SSHAT and CDR2 FNYEAQ (reference sequence). The CDR3 length is 17 residues.